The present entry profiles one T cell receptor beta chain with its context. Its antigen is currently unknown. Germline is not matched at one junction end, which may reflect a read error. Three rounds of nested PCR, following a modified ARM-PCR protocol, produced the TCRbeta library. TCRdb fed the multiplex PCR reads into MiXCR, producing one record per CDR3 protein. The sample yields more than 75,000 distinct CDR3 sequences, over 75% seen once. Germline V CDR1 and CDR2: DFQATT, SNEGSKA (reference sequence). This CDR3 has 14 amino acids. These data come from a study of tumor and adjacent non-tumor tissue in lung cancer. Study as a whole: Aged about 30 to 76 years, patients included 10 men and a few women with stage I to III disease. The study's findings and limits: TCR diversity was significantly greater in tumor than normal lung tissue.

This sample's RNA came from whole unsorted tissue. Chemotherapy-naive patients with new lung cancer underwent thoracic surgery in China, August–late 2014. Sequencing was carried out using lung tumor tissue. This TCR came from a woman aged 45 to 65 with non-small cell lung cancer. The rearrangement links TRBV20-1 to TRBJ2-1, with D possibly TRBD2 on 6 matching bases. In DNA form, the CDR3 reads TGCAGTGATAGCTTCGGGGGAGGCTACATTGAGCACTTCTTC. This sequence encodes CSDSFGGGYIEHFF.